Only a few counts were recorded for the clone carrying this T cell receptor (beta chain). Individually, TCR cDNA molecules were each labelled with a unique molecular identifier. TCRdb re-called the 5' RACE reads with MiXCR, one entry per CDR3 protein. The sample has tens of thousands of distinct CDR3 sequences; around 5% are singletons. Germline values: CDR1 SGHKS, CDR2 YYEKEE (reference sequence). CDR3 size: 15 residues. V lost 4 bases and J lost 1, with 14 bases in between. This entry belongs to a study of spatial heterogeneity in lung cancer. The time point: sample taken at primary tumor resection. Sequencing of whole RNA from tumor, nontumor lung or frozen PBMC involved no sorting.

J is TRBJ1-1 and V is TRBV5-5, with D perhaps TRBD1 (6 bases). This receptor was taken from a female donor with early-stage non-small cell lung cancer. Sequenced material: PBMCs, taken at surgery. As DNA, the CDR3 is TGTGCCAGCAGCACCAGGGGACTGAAGAACACTGAAGCTTTCTTT. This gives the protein CASSTRGLKNTEAFF.